This T cell receptor (beta chain) emerged from a study of molecular identifiers for immune sequencing clone quantification. Across the study: Four of five splits of RNA from 20,000 or 100,000 naive CD8 cells were sequenced in replicates.

Previously described methods and listed TCR primers produced bulk TCR libraries. TCRdb re-derived calls from the PCR reads in MiXCR, one entry per CDR3 protein. The sample shows about 640,000 distinct CDR3 sequences, 15% to 20% of them seen only once. Losses at the gene ends were 0 bases for V and 1 base for J; bases not matched to a gene: 6. CDR1 and CDR2 from the germline V gene are SGHVS and FNYEAQ. This CDR3 is built from 18 residues. The J gene is TRBJ1-1, the V gene TRBV7-6, with 12 nucleotides matching TRBD1. The sample consisted of naive CD8+ T cells from blood, with Jurkat cell RNA spiked in. Subset in this sample: FACS-sorted CD8+CD4-CCR7+CD45RA+ naive T cells. This sequence originates from a human donor in good health. Some libraries in this study had Jurkat cell RNA spiked in. CDR3 amino acids: CASSLAIGTGGENTEAFF. CDR3 in DNA: TGTGCCAGCAGCTTAGCGATAGGGACAGGGGGCGAGAACACTGAAGCTTTCTTT.